This T cell receptor (beta chain) emerged from a study of CD8+CD57+ T cells in acquired aplastic anemia. Study results and limitations: Both patients and controls carried the same twenty-nine CD8+ CDR3 sequences.

Patients sequenced had flow cytometry evidence of CD8+CD57+ cell expansion. As a group, the patients uniformly had severe acquired aplastic anemia. A remark on this clonotype: Its specificity is unknown.

The CDR3 sequence is 12 residues long. V was clipped by 8 bases and J by 1 base, with 8 bases between them. Germline V gene data show CDR1 as MGHDK and CDR2 as SYGVNS. Researchers used genomic DNA as the template to profile TCR beta VDJ and CDR3. In TCRdb, the reads were re-called with MiXCR into one record per CDR3 protein. The sample contains some 160,000 distinct CDR3 sequences, around 50% of which appear only once. The material sequenced was sorted CD4+, CD8+, or CD8+CD57+ T cells (not recorded which) from PBMCs. The chain recombines TRBV25-1 with TRBJ1-1, with unresolved D. The sequence was obtained from a human donor with aplastic anemia. The CDR3 region is CASLGKNTEAFF. The CDR3 bases are TGTGCCAGCCTGGGGAAGAACACTGAAGCTTTCTTT. Combining the CDR3 with reference TRBV25-1 and TRBJ1-1 gives the whole variable domain EADIYQTPRYLVIGTGKKITLECSQTMGHDKMYWYQQDPGMELHLIHYSYGVNSTEKGDLSSESTVSRIRTEHFPLTLESARPSHTSQYLCASLGKNTEAFFGQGTRLTVV.